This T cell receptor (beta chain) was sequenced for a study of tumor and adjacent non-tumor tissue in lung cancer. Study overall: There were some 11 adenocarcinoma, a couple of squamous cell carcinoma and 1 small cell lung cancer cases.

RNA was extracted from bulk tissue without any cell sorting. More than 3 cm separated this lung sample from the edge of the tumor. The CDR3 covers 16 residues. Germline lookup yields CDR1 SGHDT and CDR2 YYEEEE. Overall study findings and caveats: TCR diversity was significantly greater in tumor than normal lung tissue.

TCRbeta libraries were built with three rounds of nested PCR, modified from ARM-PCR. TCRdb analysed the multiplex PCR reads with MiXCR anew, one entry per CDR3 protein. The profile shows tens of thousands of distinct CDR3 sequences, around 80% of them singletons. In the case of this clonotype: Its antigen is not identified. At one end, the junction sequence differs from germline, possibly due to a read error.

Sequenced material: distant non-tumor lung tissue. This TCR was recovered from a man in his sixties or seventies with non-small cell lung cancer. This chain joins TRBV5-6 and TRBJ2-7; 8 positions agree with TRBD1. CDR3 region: CASISIVRDRTYEQYF. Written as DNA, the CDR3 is TGTGCCAGCATCTCCATTGTCCGGGACAGGACCTATGAGCAGTACTTC.